This is a list of T cell receptor beta chains from one sample in a study of post-analysis software for immune sequencing data. One entry per CDR3 protein, called by TCRdb with MiXCR from the PCR reads. This repertoire shows hundreds of thousands of distinct CDR3 sequences, about 53% found once; its top ten account for roughly 4.4%. Sequencing was performed on blood. All receptors derive from a girl aged 5 to 17 with multiple sclerosis. Each CDR3 is given with its conserved first and last residue. Each record gives: V gene, J gene, clone size, D gene, CDR3 DNA, CDR3 protein. A D gene is named only where the DNA matches it firmly. Expanded clones get a size class; other rows say once, few or many, or leave the size out.

TRBV7-9,TRBJ2-3,-,-,TGTGCCAGTAAGACAGTTTCTAGCACAGATACGCAGTATTTT,CASKTVSSTDTQYF
TRBV6-6,TRBJ2-7,-,TRBD2,TGTGCCGGCTCGGGGGGACTTTCCTACGAGCAGTACTTC,CAGSGGLSYEQYF
TRBV27,TRBJ2-1,-,TRBD2,TGTGTCAGCAGTCCGGGACTAGCGGGTTCTAGCTCCTACAATGAGCAGTTCTTC,CVSSPGLAGSSSYNEQFF
TRBV29-1,TRBJ2-5,-,TRBD2,TGCAGCGTTGAAAGACTAGCAGAGACCCAGTACTTC,CSVERLAETQYF
TRBV12-3/TRBV12-4,TRBJ1-1,-,-,TGTGCCAGCAGCCTCGCGGGGGGAGGCGGATCGAACACTGAAGCTTTCTTT,CASSLAGGGGSNTEAFF
TRBV20-1,TRBJ2-1,-,-,TGTAGTGCCGGGGGGCTAGACAATGAGCAGTTCTTC,CSAGGLDNEQFF
TRBV5-6,TRBJ2-1,few,TRBD1,TGTGCCAGCAGCACTCCGGGACAGACCCGGCAGTTCTTC,CASSTPGQTRQFF
TRBV6-1,TRBJ2-2,many,TRBD2,TGTGCCAGCACGCTAGCGGGGGACACCGGGGAGCTGTTTTTT,CASTLAGDTGELFF
TRBV7-6,TRBJ2-5,-,-,TGTGCCAGCAGCTTAGGTTTCACAGGGGAGGGCCAAGAGACCCAGTACTTC,CASSLGFTGEGQETQYF
TRBV2,TRBJ2-6,-,-,TGTGCCAGCAGTGTCCGTCCACTCTCTGGGGCCAACGTCCTGACTTTC,CASSVRPLSGANVLTF
TRBV20-1,TRBJ2-1,-,TRBD2,TGCAGTGCTAGGGGGGGACTAGCGGCGAGGTACAATGAGCAGTTCTTC,CSARGGLAARYNEQFF
TRBV29-1,TRBJ2-3,-,TRBD1,TGCAGCGTAACCGGGACAGGGATCGCAGGTACGCAGTATTTT,CSVTGTGIAGTQYF
TRBV5-1,TRBJ2-7,-,-,TGCGCCAGCCAAGACCCCCCCTCGAACGAGCAGTACTTC,CASQDPPSNEQYF
TRBV5-1,TRBJ1-1,once,-,TGCGCCAGCAGATCCCACATCCAGGGTATCGGCACTGAAGCTTTCTTT,CASRSHIQGIGTEAFF
TRBV7-8,TRBJ2-3,-,-,TGTGCCAGCAGTTATGGAAAAGCAATCTTAAGCACAGATACGCAGTATTTT,CASSYGKAILSTDTQYF
TRBV20-1,TRBJ1-1,-,-,TGCAGTGCTACCCCGACAGGCGCTGAAGCTTTCTTT,CSATPTGAEAFF
TRBV5-1,TRBJ1-1,-,-,TGCGCCAGCAGCCCCAGGAGGGTGACAATGAACACTGAAGCTTTCTTT,CASSPRRVTMNTEAFF
TRBV12-3/TRBV12-4,TRBJ2-7,-,-,TGTGCCAGCAGTAGCGGACTGGCCTATGAGAGGTACGAGCAGTACTTC,CASSSGLAYERYEQYF
TRBV7-2,TRBJ2-7,-,TRBD2,TGTGCCAGCAGCTTCAAATCCCCAGCTAGCGGGAGTGTCTACGAGCAGTACTTC,CASSFKSPASGSVYEQYF
TRBV6-1,TRBJ2-5,few,TRBD1,TGTGCCAGCAGTGAAAGGGGGACAGGGGGCGGTTGGAAGACCCAGTACTTC,CASSERGTGGGWKTQYF
TRBV12-3/TRBV12-4,TRBJ2-7,few,-,TGTGCCAGCAGTTTTACAATCTCCTACGAGCAGTACTTC,CASSFTISYEQYF
TRBV6-4,TRBJ2-7,once,TRBD1,TGTGCCAGCAGTGTTGACAGGGGGCCTCCCTACGAACAGTACTTC,CASSVDRGPPYEQYF
TRBV7-6,TRBJ2-5,-,TRBD2,TGTGCCAGCAGCCTGACTAGCGGTAGCTCCTACCAGCAGTACTTC,CASSLTSGSSYQQYF
TRBV7-6,TRBJ2-5,-,-,TGTGCCAGCAGCTTATACGGCGCAGGGGAGACCCAGTACTTC,CASSLYGAGETQYF
TRBV7-8,TRBJ2-1,-,TRBD2,TGTGCCAGCAGCTTAGATAGGGGACTAGGGTATGAGCAGTTCTTC,CASSLDRGLGYEQFF
TRBV5-6,TRBJ2-1,-,TRBD2,TGTGCCAGCAACCCTAGCGGGGCGCGGGGGAATGAGCAGTTCTTC,CASNPSGARGNEQFF